The present entry profiles one T cell receptor (beta chain) with its context. The antigen it recognizes is unknown. No base-level quality is on record; no much larger clone is a single base apart. The meaning of the sample's time point label: baseline before first vaccination. Samples from vaccinated people were obtained from the UK trials COV001 and COV002, which included a single-blind randomized controlled phase 2/3 trial of AZD1222 (ChAdOx1 nCoV-19) in healthy adults. Trial participant PBMC samples were collected at day 0 and day 28 after the second dose for TCRbeta chain sequencing. These data are taken from a study of T cell responses to AZD1222 COVID-19 vaccine (dated by TCRdb to about 2021). For the wider study: AZD1222 recipients with second doses at about 4 weeks or about 12 weeks were pooled, because spike-specific TCR depth and breadth did not differ between schedules. A total of just over 230 trial participants underwent TCR sequencing, of whom 200 to 220 had received two doses of AZD1222 and some 26 had received two doses of the MenACWY control vaccine. Enrollment into the trials was organized by age into subgroups of 18-55, 56-69 and 70-plus years, and those subgroups contained roughly 140, 27 and 60 TCR-sequenced participants, respectively.

The CDR3 regions of human TCRbeta chains were analyzed by immunosequencing. In the authors' own workflow: Repertoire TCRs were matched against a reference library of SARS-CoV-2-specific TCRs generated with the MIRA antigen-specificity platform. Breadth was defined as the fraction of unique TCRs that were SARS-CoV-2-associated, and depth was defined as the fraction of total T cells that were SARS-CoV-2-associated. Using the MIRA data, each spike-specific TCR was mapped to the spike region that the TCR reacts to and placed in a CD4 or CD8 class. Log10-transformed breadth and depth values were compared by one-way ANOVA with Sidak's multiple comparisons tests. TCRdb holds this immuneACCESS table with in-frame rearrangements only. Some clones are missing; in checked studies, unresolved V genes explain under half, and the rest has no known cause. The V and J calls and clone size are taken from that table; D and trimming were inferred from the DNA. This sample has some 97,000 clones in its table, and around nine tenths of those were observed once. Approximately 15% of the sample is held by the ten biggest clonotypes.

Overall study outcomes, separate from this receptor: The 56-69-year group was small, and its depth increase did not reach significance, likely because of low power. Spike-specific TCR breadth and depth rose significantly after two AZD1222 doses compared with day 0 and with MenACWY recipients. Participants were mostly white British, with more females than males. The authors suggested clonal diversity may have been underestimated. No day 14 peak-response samples were available, so repertoires were characterized only after the peak T cell response. Nearly half of unique spike-specific TCRs reportedly recognized epitopes outside regions mutated in the B.1.351 and B.1.1.7 variants. The whole spike protein was spanned by vaccine-associated CD4 TCRs, and dominant responses were seen in regions 160-218 and 743-854. Conclusions about previously exposed vaccinees are limited, since just five to seven AZD1222 recipients were seropositive for SARS-CoV-2 at baseline.

V lost 7 bases and J lost 8 bases, and the count of bases not matched to a germline gene is 6. The CDR3 goes from the cysteine to the phenylalanine over 14 residues. Just the 42-base CDR3 DNA is kept, in frame starting at base 1. As encoded in the germline V gene, CDR1 is SNHLY while CDR2 is FYNNEI. The specimen was peripheral blood, collected on day 0 of AZD1222 vaccination. This chain is built from TRBV2 and TRBJ1-6; TRBD1 agrees with 9 junctional bases. This clonotype was obtained from an adult in good health. The DNA is TGTGCCAGCAACCCGGGACAGGGCGATTCACCCCTCCACTTT. This sequence encodes CASNPGQGDSPLHF.